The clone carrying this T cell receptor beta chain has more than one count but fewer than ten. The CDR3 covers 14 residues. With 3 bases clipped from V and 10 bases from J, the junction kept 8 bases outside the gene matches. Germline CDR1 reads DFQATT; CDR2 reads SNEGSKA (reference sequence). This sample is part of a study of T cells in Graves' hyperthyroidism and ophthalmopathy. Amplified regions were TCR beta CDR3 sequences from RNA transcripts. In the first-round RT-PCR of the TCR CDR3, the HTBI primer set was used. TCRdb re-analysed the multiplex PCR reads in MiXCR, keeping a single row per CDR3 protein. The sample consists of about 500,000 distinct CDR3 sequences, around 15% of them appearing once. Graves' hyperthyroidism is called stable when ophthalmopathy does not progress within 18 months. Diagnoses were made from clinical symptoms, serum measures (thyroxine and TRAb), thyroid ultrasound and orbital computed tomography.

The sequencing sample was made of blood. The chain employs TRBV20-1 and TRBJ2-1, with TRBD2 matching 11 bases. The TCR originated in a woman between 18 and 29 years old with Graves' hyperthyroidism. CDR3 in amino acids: CSARRTSGLGEQFF. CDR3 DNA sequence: TGCAGTGCTAGGAGGACTAGCGGGCTCGGAGAGCAGTTCTTC.